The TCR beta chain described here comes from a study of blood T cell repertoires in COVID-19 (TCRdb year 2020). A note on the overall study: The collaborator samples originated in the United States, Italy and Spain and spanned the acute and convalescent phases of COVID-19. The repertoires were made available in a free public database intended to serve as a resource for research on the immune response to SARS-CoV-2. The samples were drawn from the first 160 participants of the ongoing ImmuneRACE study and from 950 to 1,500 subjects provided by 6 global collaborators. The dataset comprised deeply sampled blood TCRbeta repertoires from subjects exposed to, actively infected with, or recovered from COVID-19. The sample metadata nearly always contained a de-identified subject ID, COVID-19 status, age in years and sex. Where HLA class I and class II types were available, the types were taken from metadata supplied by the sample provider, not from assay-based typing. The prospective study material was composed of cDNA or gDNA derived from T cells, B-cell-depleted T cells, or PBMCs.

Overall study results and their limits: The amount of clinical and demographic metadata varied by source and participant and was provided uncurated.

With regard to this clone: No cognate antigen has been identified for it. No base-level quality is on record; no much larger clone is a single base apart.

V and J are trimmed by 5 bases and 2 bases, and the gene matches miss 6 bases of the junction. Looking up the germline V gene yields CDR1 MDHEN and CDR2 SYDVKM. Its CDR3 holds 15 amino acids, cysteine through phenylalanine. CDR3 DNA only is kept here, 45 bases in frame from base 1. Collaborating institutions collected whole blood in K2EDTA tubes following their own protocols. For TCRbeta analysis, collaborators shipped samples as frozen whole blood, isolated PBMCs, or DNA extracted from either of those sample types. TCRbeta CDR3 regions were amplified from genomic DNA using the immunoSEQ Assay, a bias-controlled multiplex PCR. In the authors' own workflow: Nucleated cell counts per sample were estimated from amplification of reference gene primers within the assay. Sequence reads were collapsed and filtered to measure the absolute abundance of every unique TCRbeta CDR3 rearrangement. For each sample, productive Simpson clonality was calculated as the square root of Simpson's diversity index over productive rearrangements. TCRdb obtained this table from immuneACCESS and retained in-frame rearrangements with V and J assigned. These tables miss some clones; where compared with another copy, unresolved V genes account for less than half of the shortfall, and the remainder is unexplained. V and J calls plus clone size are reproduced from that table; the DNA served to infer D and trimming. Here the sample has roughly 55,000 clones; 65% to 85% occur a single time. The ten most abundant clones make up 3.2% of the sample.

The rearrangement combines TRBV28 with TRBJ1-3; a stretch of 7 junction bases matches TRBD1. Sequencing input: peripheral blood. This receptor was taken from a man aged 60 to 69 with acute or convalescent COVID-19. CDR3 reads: CASSLQTGTGNTIYF. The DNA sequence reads TGTGCCAGCAGTCTACAGACAGGGACTGGAAACACCATATATTTT.